The 31 T cell receptor beta chains below come from one sample, sequenced in a study of graft-versus-host responses after intestinal transplantation. Their recognized antigens are unknown. The table came from immunoSEQ multiplex PCR; TCRdb's copy has only in-frame clones and leaves some out. The data contain tens of thousands of clones, roughly 91% of them singletons. The sequences come from unstimulated CD8+ T cells sorted from spleen or lymph node cells, collected before intestinal transplant. Receptor source: a human donor who received an intestinal transplant.

This chain joins TRBV19 and TRBJ2-1, with a tentative D call TRBD2 (7 bases). Germline CDR1 is LNHDA and CDR2 is SQIVND (reference sequence). V dropped 10 bases and J dropped 10 bases, with 20 bases sitting between them. CDR3 size: 13 residues. The CDR3 sequence: CATLRGAEGEQFF. The CDR3 region has the DNA TGTGCCACCCTACGGGGGGCCGAGGGGGAGCAGTTCTTC.

The chain recombines TRBV4-2 with TRBJ2-7, with 14 bases that match TRBD2. This CDR3 contains 15 residues. Per germline, CDR1 LGHNA and CDR2 YNFKEQ. Trimming cost V 3 bases and J 4 bases; bases outside gene matches: 2. The CDR3 here is CASSHGLAGGYEQYF. The CDR3 DNA is TGTGCCAGCAGCCACGGACTAGCGGGAGGATACGAGCAGTACTTC.

This clone was detected a few times. The chain couples TRBV6-5 to TRBJ1-4; TRBD1 is a possible D gene (6 bases). The CDR3 is 15 amino acids. Deletions cut 2 bases from V and 7 bases from J, with 14 bases between. Germline CDR1 is MNHEY and CDR2 is SVGAGI. Here the CDR3 reads CASSYDGGGGEKLFF. DNA for the CDR3: TGTGCCAGCAGTTACGATGGGGGAGGGGGTGAAAAACTGTTTTTT.

This clone appeared a few times. V and J are TRBV2 and TRBJ1-3; D might be TRBD1 (5 bases). Per germline, CDR1 SNHLY and CDR2 FYNNEI. V lost 7 bases and J lost 1, with 8 bases in between. This CDR3 spans 13 amino acids. The CDR3 is CASIGGSGNTIYF. CDR3 in DNA: TGTGCCAGCATCGGGGGTTCTGGAAACACCATATATTTT.

This chain joins TRBV10-3 and TRBJ1-6; D ambiguous. The length of the CDR3 is 13 residues. The germline V gene has CDR1 ENHRY and CDR2 SYGVKD. The V end lost 6 bases, the J end lost 10 bases, and 13 bases lay between the germline ends. The CDR3 loop is CAIRSAIRSPLHF. The CDR3 nucleotides read TGTGCCATCAGATCCGCTATACGGTCACCCCTCCACTTT.

The gene calls are TRBV7-2 and TRBJ2-4; 8 bases match TRBD1. In germline, CDR1 is SGHTA, CDR2 FQGNSA. V lost 1 base, J lost 8 bases, and 10 bases stayed unmatched. The CDR3 loop spans 16 amino acids. CDR3 residues: CASSLGSGQGVHIQYF. In nucleotides, the CDR3 is TGTGCCAGCAGCTTAGGGTCCGGACAGGGAGTGCACATTCAGTACTTC.

The chain recombines TRBV27 with TRBJ2-7; 9 bases fit TRBD2. The CDR3 is 14 residues long. CDR1 MNHEY and CDR2 SMNVEV come from the germline V gene (reference sequence). J was trimmed by 2 bases and V by 5 bases; bases with no gene match: 4. This CDR3 reads CASSHSGSTYEQYF. CDR3 coding DNA: TGTGCCAGCAGTCATAGCGGGAGTACCTACGAGCAGTACTTC.

The chain uses TRBV25-1 and TRBJ2-1, with 9 bases matching TRBD2. In germline, CDR1 is MGHDK, CDR2 SYGVNS. V shed 2 bases, J shed 4 bases, and the junction held 6 bases outside the gene matches. This CDR3 is 16 amino acids long. CDR3 amino acids: CASSEGKRGVYNEQFF. DNA of the CDR3: TGTGCCAGCAGTGAAGGAAAGCGGGGGGTTTACAATGAGCAGTTCTTC. The whole variable domain, remainder taken from reference TRBV25-1 and TRBJ2-1, is EADIYQTPRYLVIGTGKKITLECSQTMGHDKMYWYQQDPGMELHLIHYSYGVNSTEKGDLSSESTVSRIRTEHFPLTLESARPSHTSQYLCASSEGKRGVYNEQFFGPGTRLTVL.

V gene TRBV9 combines with J gene TRBJ2-1; 9 positions match TRBD2. V was pared by 0 bases and J by 8 bases, with 0 bases of the junction left unmatched. This CDR3 is built from 13 residues. CDR1 and CDR2 from the germline V gene are SGDLS and YYNGEE. The CDR3 protein is CASSVVAGDEQFF. The CDR3 bases are TGTGCCAGCAGCGTAGTAGCGGGAGATGAGCAGTTCTTC.

The rearrangement joins TRBV2 to TRBJ1-2; D uncertain. From germline, CDR1 is SNHLY and CDR2 FYNNEI. V shed 4 bases and J shed 1 base, with 7 bases lying between them. The CDR3 contains 13 residues. The CDR3 reads CASSVRDNYGYTF. As DNA, the CDR3 is TGTGCCAGCAGTGTTAGAGATAACTATGGCTACACCTTC.

The chain recombines TRBV4-3 with TRBJ2-5, with TRBD1 as a possible D gene (6 bases). V was clipped by 0 bases and J by 3 bases, with 17 bases between them. The CDR3 has 17 amino acids. Germline loops: CDR1 LGHNA, CDR2 YSLEER. CDR3 coding DNA: TGCGCCAGCAGCCAAGATATGGGCAGGGGCACCAAAGAGACCCAGTACTTC. It encodes CASSQDMGRGTKETQYF.

The chain uses TRBV29-1 and TRBJ2-7; perhaps TRBD2 as D (6 bases). The CDR3 is 17 residues long. Per germline, CDR1 SQVTM and CDR2 ANQGSEA. The V and J ends lost 1 base and 3 bases respectively, with 22 bases between them. This chain's CDR3 is CSVEAPPRDGGIYEQYF. The DNA of the CDR3 is TGCAGCGTTGAAGCTCCCCCCCGAGACGGGGGAATCTACGAGCAGTACTTC.

V is TRBV4-2 and J is TRBJ1-2; 12 bases match TRBD1. This CDR3 has 17 amino acids. CDR1 is LGHNA, CDR2 YNFKEQ, per germline. Trimming took 0 bases from V and 5 from J; bases not matched to a gene: 7. CDR3 sequence (DNA): TGTGCCAGCAGCCAAGATGTGGGACAGGGGGCATGGTATGGCTACACCTTC. Translating it yields CASSQDVGQGAWYGYTF.

This chain joins TRBV7-6 and TRBJ2-4; D is perhaps TRBD2 (5 bases). CDR3 length equals 15 residues. V lost 1 base and J 1 base, leaving 8 bases between the germline ends. Germline V gene sequence: CDR1 SGHVS, CDR2 FNYEAQ. CDR3 DNA: TGTGCCAGCAGCTTAGGCCCGGGGGCCAAAAACATTCAGTACTTC. Protein: CASSLGPGAKNIQYF.

The chain carries TRBV2 and TRBJ1-2; no reliable D call. The germline V gene has CDR1 SNHLY and CDR2 FYNNEI. The CDR3 consists of 13 residues. V was pared by 1 base and J by 4 bases, with 7 bases between. The CDR3 nucleotides read TGTGCCAGCAGTGAAGGAGTTCCCTATGGCTACACCTTC. Residues: CASSEGVPYGYTF.

The chain is built from TRBV2 and TRBJ1-2, with a possible D match to TRBD1 (6 bases). The CDR3 length is 15 residues. Germline V lookup: CDR1 SNHLY, CDR2 FYNNEI. Trimming cost V 0 bases and J 2 bases, with 10 bases left between them. CDR3 nucleotide sequence: TGTGCCAGCAGTGAAGCCTTGGACAGAAACTATGGCTACACCTTC. Amino acid sequence: CASSEALDRNYGYTF.

The chain links TRBV28 to TRBJ1-3; TRBD1 aligns across 8 bases. Germline CDR1 is MDHEN and CDR2 is SYDVKM. This CDR3 region has 15 residues. Trimming at V came to 5 bases and at J to 5 bases, leaving 8 bases not matched to a gene. DNA of the CDR3: TGTGCCAGCAGTCTCCCCGGACAGGGAAGAAACACCATATATTTT. It codes for CASSLPGQGRNTIYF. The whole variable domain, filled in from reference TRBV28 and TRBJ1-3, reads DVKVTQSSRYLVKRTGEKVFLECVQDMDHENMFWYRQDPGLGLRLIYFSYDVKMKEKGDIPEGYSVSREKKERFSLILESASTNQTSMYLCASSLPGQGRNTIYFGEGSWLTVV.

The rearrangement uses TRBV6-1 and TRBJ2-3; 12 bases line up with TRBD2. The CDR3 totals 15 residues. V was pared by 8 bases and J by 4 bases, with 7 bases of the junction left unmatched. Germline CDR1 MNHNS, CDR2 SASEGT. The CDR3 sequence is CASGRTSGEADTQYF. The CDR3 nucleotides read TGTGCCAGCGGACGGACTAGCGGGGAAGCAGATACGCAGTATTTT.

The rearrangement uses TRBV5-1 and TRBJ2-2, with D possibly being TRBD2 (6 bases). CDR3 length: 14 amino acids. Between the trimmed V and J ends, which lost 2 bases and 4 bases, there was a span of 9 bases. Germline V gene lookup returns CDR1 SGHRS and CDR2 YFSETQ. CDR3 nucleotides: TGCGCCAGCAGCTTCGAGGGAGGCACCGGGGAGCTGTTTTTT. Translating it yields CASSFEGGTGELFF.

The chain joins TRBV11-2 to TRBJ1-2; D is undetermined. Germline CDR1 is SGHAT and CDR2 is FQNNGV. Trimming shortened V by 2 bases and J by 6 bases, and 10 bases separated the two germline ends. The CDR3 is 13 residues long. CDR3 coding DNA: TGTGCCAGCAGCTTATTCCGACACGATGGCTACACCTTC. Amino acid sequence: CASSLFRHDGYTF.

The chain recombines TRBV4-1 with TRBJ2-2; TRBD2 aligns across 9 bases. The CDR3 is 21 residues long. Unmatched junction bases numbered 16, after V lost 0 bases and J lost 2 bases. Germline-derived CDR1 and CDR2 are MGHRA and YSYEKL. In DNA, the CDR3 is TGCGCCAGCAGCCAAGAGGGGTATGAGCGGGGGGAAAAGGGTAACACCGGGGAGCTGTTTTTT. Translating gives CASSQEGYERGEKGNTGELFF.

The rearrangement links TRBV2 to TRBJ2-1; perhaps TRBD2 as D (6 bases). The CDR3 runs to 15 residues. Germline loops: CDR1 SNHLY, CDR2 FYNNEI. The V gene lost 7 bases and the J gene lost 8 bases, with 21 bases spanning the gap. The CDR3 DNA follows: TGTGCCAGCAAAAGACTAGTTGGGTTCTGGGATGAGCAGTTCTTC. It specifies CASKRLVGFWDEQFF.

The chain employs TRBV19 and TRBJ2-7, with 7 bases identical to TRBD1. The V and J ends lost 8 bases and 3 bases, in that order; junction bases with no gene match: 7. The CDR3 length is 13 residues. CDR1 and CDR2 (germline): LNHDA, SQIVND (reference sequence). The CDR3 region is CASGPGQFYEQYF. CDR3 DNA sequence: TGTGCCAGTGGACCGGGACAGTTCTACGAGCAGTACTTC. The variable domain in full, completed from reference TRBV19 and TRBJ2-7, reads DGGITQSPKYLFRKEGQNVTLSCEQNLNHDAMYWYRQDPGQGLRLIYYSQIVNDFQKGDIAEGYSVSREKKESFPLTVTSAQKNPTAFYLCASGPGQFYEQYFGPGTRLTVT.

CDR3 bases: TGTGCCAGCAGCCCAAGCGGGGGGCCTCTATACGAGCAGTACTTC. As protein: CASSPSGGPLYEQYF. The rearrangement uses TRBV7-9 and TRBJ2-7, with 9 bases identical to TRBD2. CDR3 size: 15 residues. The V segment lost 5 bases and the J segment 4 bases; nucleotides outside the gene matches: 9. Germline assignment: CDR1 SEHNR and CDR2 FQNEAQ (reference sequence).

The rearrangement links TRBV7-8 to TRBJ1-5; 7 positions agree with TRBD1. The CDR3 spans 17 residues. Germline CDR1 and CDR2: SGHVS and FQNEAQ. Unmatched junction bases numbered 15, after V lost 3 bases and J lost 7 bases. Written as DNA, the CDR3 is TGTGCCAGCAGCTTCAATCGGGGGGGGGACAGCAGGCAGCCCCAGCATTTT. This sequence encodes CASSFNRGGDSRQPQHF.

This chain connects TRBV12-5 to TRBJ2-7; TRBD1 matches at 10 bases. V lost 6 bases to trimming and J lost 7 bases; unmatched junction nucleotides: 9. The CDR3 sequence is 14 residues long. CDR1 and CDR2 (germline): LGHNT, FRNRAP. This CDR3 reads CASGPDRGLGEQYF. Here the CDR3 DNA reads TGTGCTAGTGGACCCGACAGGGGGCTGGGAGAGCAGTACTTC. Complete variable domain (other parts from reference TRBV12-5 and TRBJ2-7): DARVTQTPRHKVTEMGQEVTMRCQPILGHNTVFWYRQTMMQGLELLAYFRNRAPLDDSGMPKDRFSAEMPDATLATLKIQPSEPRDSAVYFCASGPDRGLGEQYFGPGTRLTVT.

The chain joins TRBV27 to TRBJ2-7; D perhaps matches TRBD2 (5 bases). Trimming removed 3 bases from V and 7 bases from J, with 10 bases in between. CDR3 length: 12 residues. Germline CDR1 and CDR2: MNHEY and SMNVEV (reference sequence). Written as DNA, the CDR3 is TGTGCCAGCAGTTTCGGAGGCCGGGAGCAGTACTTC. Residues: CASSFGGREQYF.

This clone occurred once. The chain carries TRBV7-9 and TRBJ1-5, with 7 bases that match TRBD1. The junction had 7 bases not matched to a gene; V was cut back by 4 bases and J by 7 bases. The CDR3 length is 14 residues. Per germline, CDR1 SEHNR and CDR2 FQNEAQ (reference sequence). The CDR3 loop reads CASSSEGGQQPQHF. The CDR3 DNA follows: TGTGCCAGCAGCTCTGAAGGGGGCCAACAGCCCCAGCATTTT.

The V gene is TRBV5-1, the J gene TRBJ2-3; the match to TRBD1 covers 10 bases. After removal of 4 bases from V and 5 bases from J, the junction contained 19 bases not matched to a gene. The germline V gene has CDR1 SGHRS and CDR2 YFSETQ. This CDR3 is 19 amino acids long. The CDR3: CASSTDRGRSGSNLDTQYF. The CDR3 coding sequence is TGCGCCAGCAGCACGGACAGGGGGAGAAGCGGGAGTAATTTAGATACGCAGTATTTT.

The chain links TRBV18 to TRBJ2-1; 9 nucleotides agree with TRBD2. The CDR3 has 16 residues. Trimming at V came to 1 base and at J to 9 bases, leaving 10 bases not matched to a gene. The germline V gene encodes CDR1 KGHSH and CDR2 LQKENI. In DNA form, the CDR3 reads TGTGCCAGCTCACCACGGGGCGGGAGGGCCTCATTTGAGCAGTTCTTC. This encodes CASSPRGGRASFEQFF. Full variable domain (missing parts from reference TRBV18 and TRBJ2-1): NAGVMQNPRHLVRRRGQEARLRCSPMKGHSHVYWYRQLPEEGLKFMVYLQKENIIDESGMPKERFSAEFPKEGPSILRIQQVVRGDSAAYFCASSPRGGRASFEQFFGPGTRLTVL.

The chain employs TRBV11-2 and TRBJ2-7; D gene uncertain. From germline, CDR1 is SGHAT and CDR2 FQNNGV. Trimming took off 0 bases at V and 2 bases at J, with 11 bases between the two ends. The CDR3 contains 15 residues. CDR3 in DNA: TGTGCCAGCAGCTTAGACCGACTGTACCCCTACGAGCAGTACTTC. It codes for CASSLDRLYPYEQYF.